The clone carrying this TCR beta chain was seen ten or more times. The V and J ends lost 7 bases and 2 bases, in that order; junction bases with no gene match: 9. This CDR3 region has 16 residues. The record originates from a study of T cells in Graves' hyperthyroidism and ophthalmopathy. Using RNA transcripts as the source, TCR beta CDR3 regions were amplified. Primed by the HTBI set, a first-round RT-PCR was run on the TCR CDR3. TCRdb reprocessed the multiplex PCR reads via MiXCR and lists one record per CDR3 protein. This sample has roughly 740,000 distinct CDR3 sequences, with about a sixth found just once.

This clonotype was sampled from a man younger than 30 with Graves' hyperthyroidism. The chain carries TRBV12-3 or TRBV12-4 and TRBJ2-1; 9 bases agree with TRBD1. The sequencing sample was made of blood. CDR3 DNA sequence: TGTGCCAGCAACGGGGCGGGACAGGGCCCCTACAATGAGCAGTTCTTC. This sequence encodes CASNGAGQGPYNEQFF.